This T cell receptor beta chain comes out of a study of blood T cell repertoires in COVID-19. The overall study: The United States, Italy and Spain supplied acute and convalescent COVID-19 samples. The analysed material was cDNA or gDNA that came from T cells, B-cell-depleted T cells, or PBMCs.

Per the original data handling: Reference gene primers were amplified, and this amplification served to estimate nucleated cell counts. The data were produced by immunoSEQ multiplex PCR, yet TCRdb's version contains in-frame clones alone and is incomplete. V and J calls and clone size come straight from that table; D and trimming were deduced from the DNA. The sample lists 95,000 to 150,000 clones; around 88% were seen once. V gave up 10 bases and J gave up 6 bases, with 15 bases separating them. The CDR3 sequence is 13 residues long. Sequencing was done on a sample of peripheral blood. The chain is built from TRBV12-3 or TRBV12-4 and TRBJ1-4; D is unresolved. The TCR originated in a woman aged 45-65 years with active or convalescent COVID-19. CDR3 loop: CATRRPGDEKLFF. The CDR3 coding sequence is TGTGCCACCCGGCGCCCCGGGGATGAAAAACTGTTTTTT.